The 18 T cell receptor beta chains reported below all come from one sample, sequenced in a study of long-term antiretroviral therapy in people with HIV. Samples were assayed with immunoSEQ v3.0 at survey level. Produced via immunoSEQ multiplex PCR; TCRdb's table is partial and in-frame only. The sample yields 25,000 to 35,000 clones, about 95% seen once. Source: unsorted PBMCs, taken 6 to 6.5 years after starting antiretroviral therapy. The receptors derive from a young man with HIV.

The chain links TRBV7-2 to TRBJ1-4; tentatively, D is TRBD1 (5 bases). CDR3 length equals 14 residues. Germline lookup yields CDR1 SGHTA and CDR2 FQGNSA. The V end was cut by 6 bases, the J end by 8 bases, with 16 bases between. CDR3 protein: CASSPDRGEEKLFF. In DNA, the CDR3 is TGTGCCAGCAGTCCCGATCGGGGGGAAGAAAAACTGTTTTTT. The complete variable domain, with remaining parts taken from reference TRBV7-2 and TRBJ1-4, reads GAGVSQSPSNKVTEKGKDVELRCDPISGHTALYWYRQSLGQGLEFLIYFQGNSAPDKSGLPSDRFSAERTGGSVSTLTIQRTQQEDSAVYLCASSPDRGEEKLFFGSGTQLSVL.

This clone was counted a single time. The J gene is TRBJ1-1, the V gene TRBV5-6; the D is unclear. The CDR3 consists of 15 residues. Germline V gene lookup returns CDR1 SGHDT and CDR2 YYEEEE. Trimming took 2 bases from V and 0 from J, leaving 11 bases between them. CDR3 region: CASSFLGRMNTEAFF. The CDR3 region has the DNA TGTGCCAGCAGCTTTTTAGGACGGATGAACACTGAAGCTTTCTTT.

The gene calls are TRBV2 and TRBJ2-1; 9 bases fit TRBD2. V lost 2 bases and J lost 9; bases outside the gene matches: 5. The CDR3 runs 14 residues. From germline, CDR1 is SNHLY and CDR2 FYNNEI. This CDR3 is CASSERRGGVEQFF. CDR3 nucleotide sequence: TGTGCCAGCAGTGAAAGGCGGGGGGGCGTTGAGCAGTTCTTC.

V and J are TRBV6-6 and TRBJ2-7; weak D call: TRBD1 (6 bases). V was clipped by 0 bases and J by 4 bases, with 16 bases between them. Germline CDR1 reads MNHNY; CDR2 reads SVGAGI (reference sequence). The CDR3 spans 16 residues. This chain's CDR3 is CASSYSGSGVVYEQYF. Written as DNA, the CDR3 is TGTGCCAGCAGTTACTCGGGGTCAGGGGTCGTTTACGAGCAGTACTTC.

This clone occurred once. CDR3 loop: CSAERETQYF. DNA of the CDR3: TGCAGCGCCGAGAGGGAGACCCAGTACTTC. The chain links TRBV29-1 to TRBJ2-5; D is unclear. Germline-derived CDR1 and CDR2 are SQVTM and ANQGSEA. The V and J ends lost 7 bases and 5 bases respectively, with 8 bases between them. The CDR3 has 10 residues.

The J gene is TRBJ1-1, the V gene TRBV27; tentatively, D is TRBD1 (5 bases). Germline loops: CDR1 MNHEY, CDR2 SMNVEV (reference sequence). The CDR3 consists of 13 residues. The V and J ends lost 5 bases and 4 bases respectively, with 11 bases between them. This chain's CDR3 is CASSLGGGTEAFF. As DNA, the CDR3 is TGTGCCAGCAGTCTGGGGGGGGGCACTGAAGCTTTCTTT.

This chain joins TRBV2 and TRBJ2-1; 13 bases fit TRBD2. Per the germline V gene, CDR1 is SNHLY and CDR2 is FYNNEI. This CDR3 is built from 15 residues. Losses at the gene ends were 6 bases for V and 9 bases for J; bases not matched to a gene: 8. CDR3 in amino acids: CASRPTSGGALEQFF. CDR3 DNA sequence: TGTGCCAGCAGACCAACTAGCGGGGGGGCGCTTGAGCAGTTCTTC.

The chain recombines TRBV19 with TRBJ2-1, with 9 nucleotides matching TRBD2. This CDR3 contains 16 residues. Germline assignment: CDR1 LNHDA and CDR2 SQIVND (reference sequence). After removal of 0 bases from V and 3 bases from J, the junction contained 3 bases not matched to a gene. In DNA, the CDR3 is TGTGCCAGTAGTATAGAGGTAGCGGGAGACTACAATGAGCAGTTCTTC. As protein: CASSIEVAGDYNEQFF.

This clone was counted only a few times. The gene calls are TRBV4-2 and TRBJ2-7; 7 bases fit TRBD2. This CDR3 spans 15 amino acids. Germline V gene lookup returns CDR1 LGHNA and CDR2 YNFKEQ. J was trimmed by 4 bases and V by 1 base; bases with no gene match: 7. The CDR3 nucleotides are TGTGCCAGCAGCCAAGCCCTAGCGGAGTCTTACGAGCAGTACTTC. Amino acids: CASSQALAESYEQYF.

The CDR3, as DNA: TGTGCCAGCATGAGCGGGAGAACCGGGGAGCTGTTTTTT. This gives the protein CASMSGRTGELFF. V gene TRBV5-4 combines with J gene TRBJ2-2; 8 nucleotides agree with TRBD2. The CDR3 covers 13 residues. The junction had 3 bases not matched to a gene; V was cut back by 6 bases and J by 5 bases. The germline V gene has CDR1 SGHNT and CDR2 YYREEE (reference sequence).

The chain links TRBV4-2 to TRBJ2-5; D unclear. Germline V gene lookup returns CDR1 LGHNA and CDR2 YNFKEQ. V shed 4 bases and J shed 5 bases, with 8 bases lying between them. The CDR3 is 12 residues long. The CDR3 nucleotides are TGTGCCAGCAGCCTCGTGAGGGAGACCCAGTACTTC. This encodes CASSLVRETQYF.

This clone was found a few times. The chain links TRBV7-9 to TRBJ1-2; D may be TRBD1 (6 bases). Trimming left V 4 bases short and J 3 bases short, with 27 bases between. CDR3 length: 19 residues. Germline CDR1 is SEHNR and CDR2 is FQNEAQ (reference sequence). DNA of the CDR3: TGTGCCAGCAGCTCTAAACTCCACAGGGAATCAGCTAAGGACTATGGCTACACCTTC. Its translation is CASSSKLHRESAKDYGYTF.

The CDR3 spells CASAMAGPSNEQFF. Written as DNA, the CDR3 is TGTGCCAGCGCTATGGCGGGGCCGTCCAATGAGCAGTTCTTC. The rearrangement joins TRBV27 to TRBJ2-1, with D possibly being TRBD2 (6 bases). Trimming took 8 bases from V and 6 from J, leaving 17 bases between them. Per germline, CDR1 MNHEY and CDR2 SMNVEV (reference sequence). The CDR3 is 14 amino acids.

The J gene is TRBJ1-6, the V gene TRBV5-1; D is uncertain. Germline loops: CDR1 SGHRS, CDR2 YFSETQ. Trimming removed 4 bases from V and 8 bases from J, with 13 bases in between. The CDR3 has 14 amino acids. The CDR3 bases are TGCGCCAGCAGCCCCGACGGAGATTATTCACCCCTCCACTTT. Protein product: CASSPDGDYSPLHF.

The chain joins TRBV6-1 to TRBJ2-5, with 8 bases aligning to TRBD2. The V gene end was trimmed by 4 bases and the J gene end by 5 bases; junction bases not matched to a gene: 12. The germline gives CDR1 MNHNS, CDR2 SASEGT. This CDR3 has 16 amino acids. The CDR3 is CASSVMPSGSRETQYF. The CDR3 DNA reads TGTGCCAGCAGTGTGATGCCCAGCGGGAGTCGGGAGACCCAGTACTTC.

The chain employs TRBV30 and TRBJ1-1; TRBD1 aligns across 10 bases. V lost 2 bases and J lost 5; bases outside the gene matches: 8. Germline V gene data show CDR1 as GTSNPN and CDR2 as SVGIG (reference sequence). There are 15 residues in the CDR3. CDR3 amino acids: CAWSLPGQGWTEAFF. The CDR3 nucleotides read TGTGCCTGGAGTCTACCGGGACAGGGGTGGACTGAAGCTTTCTTT.

CDR3 in amino acids: CASSSTPRGRGETQYF. The CDR3 nucleotides are TGTGCCAGCAGCTCCACCCCCCGTGGGAGGGGAGAGACCCAGTACTTC. The chain employs TRBV11-2 and TRBJ2-5, with TRBD2 matching over 7 bases. V was clipped by 4 bases and J by 4 bases; unmatched bases: 12. This CDR3 is built from 16 residues. CDR1 SGHAT and CDR2 FQNNGV come from the germline V gene. The full variable domain, with the rest looked up from reference TRBV11-2 and TRBJ2-5, is EAGVAQSPRYKIIEKRQSVAFWCNPISGHATLYWYQQILGQGPKLLIQFQNNGVVDDSQLPKDRFSAERLKGVDSTLKIQPAKLEDSAVYLCASSSTPRGRGETQYFGPGTRLLVL.

For the CDR3, the DNA is TGTGCCAGCAGTGGGACATCACCGAATCAGCCCCAGCATTTT. This encodes CASSGTSPNQPQHF. The rearrangement uses TRBV2 and TRBJ1-5; TRBD1 might be the D (5 bases). Germline V CDR1 and CDR2: SNHLY, FYNNEI. V was shortened by 4 bases and J by 4 bases, with 11 bases between the two germline ends. The CDR3 contains 14 residues.